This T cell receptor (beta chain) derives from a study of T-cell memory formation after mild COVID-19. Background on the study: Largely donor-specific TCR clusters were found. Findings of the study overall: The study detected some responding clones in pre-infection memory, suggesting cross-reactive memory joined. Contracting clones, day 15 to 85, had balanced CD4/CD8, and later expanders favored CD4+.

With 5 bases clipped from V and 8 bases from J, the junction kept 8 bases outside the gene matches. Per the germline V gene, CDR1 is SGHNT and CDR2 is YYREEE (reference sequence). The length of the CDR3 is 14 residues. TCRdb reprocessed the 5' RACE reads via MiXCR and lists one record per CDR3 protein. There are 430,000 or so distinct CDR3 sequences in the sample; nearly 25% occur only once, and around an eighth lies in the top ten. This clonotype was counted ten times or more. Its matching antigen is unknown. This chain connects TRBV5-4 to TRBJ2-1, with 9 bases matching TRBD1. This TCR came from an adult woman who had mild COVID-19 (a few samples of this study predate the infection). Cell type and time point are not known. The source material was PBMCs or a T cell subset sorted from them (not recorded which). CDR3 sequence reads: CASRTGGKWDEQFF. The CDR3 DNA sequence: TGTGCCAGCAGGACAGGGGGAAAATGGGATGAGCAGTTCTTC.